This T cell receptor beta chain was captured by sequencing in a study of T cell repertoires in cytomegalovirus infection. Study at large: From public TCR beta signatures came an indication of both CMV infection and matching HLA type. Study observations and caveats: Of the TCR beta families, the public ones yielded a cumulative frequency that identified carriers of CMV plus the relevant HLA. CMV-specific HLA-C-restricted TCR beta clonotypes dominated the ex vivo response.

In TCRdb, the reads were re-called with MiXCR into one record per CDR3 protein. The sample gives about 830,000 distinct CDR3 sequences, over 25% of which show up once; 12% is in the top ten. A note on this clonotype: Its specificity is unknown.

The clonotype originates from a human donor in good health (CMV status not recorded). Some clones in this sample may be carry-over from other donors' samples. The starting material was cultured CD8+ T cells from PBMCs, obtained from culture after CMV antigen stimulation.

This CDR3 reads CASIPRDRPYEQYV. CDR3 bases: TGTGCCAGCATCCCTAGGGACAGACCCTACGAGCAGTACGTC. The rearrangement uses TRBV2 and TRBJ2-7; 7 bases agree with TRBD1. V gave up 7 bases and J gave up 2 bases; unmatched junction bases: 8. Germline CDR1 SNHLY, CDR2 FYNNEI. The length of the CDR3 is 14 residues.